A single sample gave rise to the 23 T cell receptor beta chains below, sequenced in a study of T cell responses to AZD1222 COVID-19 vaccine. Assay: immunoSEQ multiplex PCR; the TCRdb copy retains only in-frame clones and omits some. The sample lists roughly 120,000 clones; roughly 90% were seen once. The sequencing used peripheral blood, collected 28 days after the second AZD1222 dose. These receptors came from an adult who received the AZD1222 COVID-19 vaccine.

The chain carries TRBV13 and TRBJ2-3; a weak D match, TRBD1 (6 bases). Deletions cut 5 bases from V and 6 bases from J, with 12 bases between. The germline gives CDR1 PRHDT, CDR2 FYEKMQ (reference sequence). The CDR3 runs 13 residues. CDR3 coding DNA: TGTGCCAGCAGCGGGACACCTACTGATACGCAGTATTTT. Amino acids: CASSGTPTDTQYF.

The V call is TRBV7-9, the J call TRBJ2-2; a weak D match, TRBD1 (5 bases). The ends were cut back, 5 bases at V and 5 bases at J, with 15 bases in the middle. CDR3 length equals 15 residues. Looked up from germline, CDR1 is SEHNR and CDR2 is FQNEAQ (reference sequence). The CDR3 region is CASSPNAGITGELFF. The CDR3 DNA reads as TGTGCCAGCAGCCCTAACGCAGGGATTACCGGGGAGCTGTTTTTT.

In its sample, this clone was seen once. The J gene is TRBJ2-2, the V gene TRBV6-5; 7 nucleotides line up with TRBD1. The CDR3 covers 16 residues. The germline CDR1 and CDR2 sequences are MNHEY and SVGAGI. Germline trimming cut 2 bases from V and 7 bases from J; bases unmatched to any gene: 10. The CDR3 sequence is CASSYAGTELYGELFF. In nucleotides, the CDR3 is TGTGCCAGCAGTTACGCTGGGACAGAACTTTACGGGGAGCTGTTTTTT.

This sequence joins TRBV7-2 and TRBJ2-3; the D call may be TRBD1 or TRBD2 (5 bases each). The length of the CDR3 is 12 residues. V lost 5 bases and J 13 bases, leaving 16 bases between the germline ends. Germline CDR1 and CDR2: SGHTA and FQGNSA. The CDR3 sequence is CASSLGPILEYF. The CDR3 DNA sequence: TGTGCCAGCAGCCTGGGACCGATTTTGGAGTATTTT. Drawing the rest from reference TRBV7-2 and TRBJ2-3, the complete variable domain is GAGVSQSPSNKVTEKGKDVELRCDPISGHTALYWYRQSLGQGLEFLIYFQGNSAPDKSGLPSDRFSAERTGGSVSTLTIQRTQQEDSAVYLCASSLGPILEYFGPGTRLTVL.

The CDR3 sequence is CASSMGRGGRETQYF. The CDR3, as DNA: TGTGCCAGTAGTATGGGACGGGGGGGCCGCGAGACCCAGTACTTC. This chain joins TRBV19 and TRBJ2-5, with TRBD2 identical over 8 bases. Germline V gene sequence: CDR1 LNHDA, CDR2 SQIVND (reference sequence). The V gene end was trimmed by 3 bases and the J gene end by 5 bases; junction bases not matched to a gene: 8. The CDR3 runs to 15 residues.

This clone was observed once. The chain carries TRBV15 and TRBJ1-5; TRBD1 might be the D (6 bases). In germline, CDR1 is LNHNV, CDR2 YYDKDF (reference sequence). Trimming pared 0 bases from V and 7 bases from J, leaving 10 bases between. The CDR3 is 14 residues long. In DNA, the CDR3 is TGTGCCACCAGCAGAGATAGGGGGGTCCAGCCCCAGCATTTT. Translated, it gives CATSRDRGVQPQHF.

This chain joins TRBV12-3 or TRBV12-4 and TRBJ2-3; D not resolved. The V end was cut by 9 bases, the J end by 5 bases, with 6 bases between. This CDR3 has 10 amino acids. The chain's CDR3 is CASEGDTQYF. CDR3 nucleotide sequence: TGTGCCAGTGAAGGAGATACGCAGTATTTT.

The rearrangement joins TRBV4-3 to TRBJ1-6; possibly TRBD1 for D (5 bases). The V gene lost 5 bases and the J gene lost 10 bases, with 21 bases spanning the gap. This CDR3 comprises 16 residues. Germline loops: CDR1 LGHNA, CDR2 YSLEER. The CDR3 DNA sequence: TGCGCCAGCAGCGGCGGCGAGGGATGGGGCGGATCACCCCTCCACTTT. Translated: CASSGGEGWGGSPLHF.

CDR3 protein: CASSELRGNQPQHF. The CDR3 DNA follows: TGTGCCAGCAGTGAATTAAGGGGGAATCAGCCCCAGCATTTT. This chain uses TRBV6-1 with TRBJ1-5, with D possibly being TRBD1 (6 bases). This CDR3 spans 14 amino acids. The germline V gene encodes CDR1 MNHNS and CDR2 SASEGT. Trimming removed 2 bases from V and 4 bases from J, with 9 bases in between.

V and J are TRBV7-9 and TRBJ2-1, with D hard to call. Germline V gene lookup returns CDR1 SEHNR and CDR2 FQNEAQ (reference sequence). This CDR3 is built from 15 residues. Trimming stripped 4 bases from V and 3 bases from J, with 13 bases between. The CDR3 spells CASSSLRALYNEQFF. DNA for the CDR3: TGTGCCAGCAGCTCGTTACGGGCGCTCTACAATGAGCAGTTCTTC. Together with reference TRBV7-9 and TRBJ2-1, the CDR3 gives the full variable domain: DTGVSQNPRHKITKRGQNVTFRCDPISEHNRLYWYRQTLGQGPEFLTYFQNEAQLEKSRLLSDRFSAERPKGSFSTLEIQRTEQGDSAMYLCASSSLRALYNEQFFGPGTRLTVL.

The chain is built from TRBV19 and TRBJ1-1; D may be TRBD1 (6 bases). This CDR3 has 12 amino acids. The germline V gene encodes CDR1 LNHDA and CDR2 SQIVND (reference sequence). V was shortened by 6 bases and J by 7 bases, with 12 bases between the two germline ends. The DNA for the CDR3 is TGTGCCAGTAGATCCAGGGGAATTGAAGCTTTCTTT. This encodes CASRSRGIEAFF.

In the case of this clone: One junction end does not reproduce the germline sequence, and a read error may be involved. This CDR3 reads CASSAFARAGPIF. In DNA form, the CDR3 reads TGTGCCAGCAGCGCCTTTGCCAGGGCAGGGCCTATCTTC. The V and J genes are TRBV11-2 and TRBJ2-7; D might be TRBD1 (5 bases). Germline loops: CDR1 SGHAT, CDR2 FQNNGV. This CDR3 is 13 amino acids long.

This CDR3 is CASSLPGTSLNYGYTF. The CDR3 DNA sequence: TGTGCCAGCAGCTTGCCCGGGACAAGCCTCAACTATGGCTACACCTTC. The chain is built from TRBV5-4 and TRBJ1-2; perhaps TRBD1 as D (6 bases). The CDR3 extends over 16 amino acids. Germline V CDR1 and CDR2: SGHNT, YYREEE (reference sequence). V lost 1 base and J lost 2, with 15 bases in between.

This clone was picked up a small number of times. CDR3 amino acids: CASGSGTSVTDTQYF. The CDR3 DNA follows: TGTGCCAGCGGCTCCGGGACTAGCGTCACAGATACGCAGTATTTT. The V and J genes are TRBV27 and TRBJ2-3; 10 bases agree with TRBD2. Trimming took 8 bases from V and 2 from J; bases not matched to a gene: 7. Germline CDR1 and CDR2: MNHEY and SMNVEV (reference sequence). The CDR3 runs 15 residues.

This clone was detected only a few times. The chain uses TRBV6-5 and TRBJ1-1, with D unresolved. Germline V CDR1 and CDR2: MNHEY, SVGAGI. The CDR3 has 14 amino acids. The ends were cut back, 7 bases at V and 4 bases at J, with 16 bases in the middle. DNA for the CDR3: TGTGCCAGCATGAGGTCCCCGGATGGCACTGAAGCTTTCTTT. This encodes CASMRSPDGTEAFF.

This rearrangement joins TRBV6-5 to TRBJ1-2, with D perhaps TRBD1 (5 bases). The CDR3 contains 15 residues. Germline V lookup: CDR1 MNHEY, CDR2 SVGAGI. V was shortened by 6 bases and J by 3 bases, with 17 bases between the two germline ends. The chain's CDR3 is CASRLSPTGDYGYTF. CDR3 coding DNA: TGTGCCAGCAGGCTGAGCCCTACAGGAGACTATGGCTACACCTTC.

The chain uses TRBV13 and TRBJ2-7; TRBD1 matches at 8 bases. CDR3 length: 13 amino acids. V shed 8 bases, J shed 6 bases, and the junction held 9 bases outside the gene matches. The germline gives CDR1 PRHDT, CDR2 FYEKMQ (reference sequence). The CDR3 DNA is TGTGCCAGCGGAGACAGGGGATACCTCGAGCAGTACTTC. Translating gives CASGDRGYLEQYF.

The rearrangement links TRBV11-3 to TRBJ2-7; 9 bases match TRBD2. CDR1 and CDR2 (germline): SGHNT, YENEEA. The CDR3 has 16 residues. The V and J ends lost 5 bases and 5 bases, in that order; junction bases with no gene match: 13. CDR3 amino acids: CASSHGGSGSIHEQYF. Here the CDR3 DNA reads TGTGCCAGCAGCCACGGGGGTAGCGGGAGCATCCACGAGCAGTACTTC.

This rearrangement joins TRBV7-6 to TRBJ2-1; 13 bases line up with TRBD2. Unmatched junction bases numbered 6, after V lost 6 bases and J lost 1 base. Germline CDR1 reads SGHVS; CDR2 reads FNYEAQ. The CDR3 extends over 17 amino acids. The CDR3 coding sequence is TGTGCCAGCAGTTTCGGACTAGCGGGAGTTTCCTACAATGAGCAGTTCTTC. This encodes CASSFGLAGVSYNEQFF.

The chain joins TRBV28 to TRBJ2-5; 9 bases map to TRBD1. This CDR3 is 15 amino acids long. With V trimmed by 5 bases and J by 1 base, 5 bases remained unmatched. Germline loops: CDR1 MDHEN, CDR2 SYDVKM. CDR3 protein: CASSNTGGGQETQYF. DNA for the CDR3: TGTGCCAGCAGTAACACAGGGGGCGGCCAAGAGACCCAGTACTTC. The complete variable domain, with remaining parts taken from reference TRBV28 and TRBJ2-5, reads DVKVTQSSRYLVKRTGEKVFLECVQDMDHENMFWYRQDPGLGLRLIYFSYDVKMKEKGDIPEGYSVSREKKERFSLILESASTNQTSMYLCASSNTGGGQETQYFGPGTRLLVL.

This chain links TRBV3-1 (or the pseudogene TRBV3-2) with TRBJ2-1; D uncertain. Trimming left V 2 bases short and J 0 bases short, with 8 bases between. The CDR3 covers 15 residues. CDR1 is LGHDT, CDR2 YNNKEL, per germline (reference sequence). CDR3 in DNA: TGTGCCAGCAGCCAATTACTAAGCTCCTACAATGAGCAGTTCTTC. This gives the protein CASSQLLSSYNEQFF.

This rearrangement joins TRBV6-4 to TRBJ2-2, with TRBD2 matching over 8 bases. The V gene's germline CDR1 is MRHNA and CDR2 SNTAGT. V lost 8 bases, J lost 5 bases, and 4 bases stayed unmatched. CDR3 length equals 13 residues. The CDR3 DNA follows: TGTGCCAGCTCAGCTAGCGGGACCGGGGAGCTGTTTTTT. Its protein is CASSASGTGELFF.

The rearrangement joins TRBV7-9 to TRBJ1-2; D unresolved. Trimming took off 5 bases at V and 1 base at J, with 11 bases between the two ends. CDR3 length: 14 residues. Germline V lookup: CDR1 SEHNR, CDR2 FQNEAQ (reference sequence). The DNA for the CDR3 is TGTGCCAGCAGCAAACCGGGCCTTAACTATGGCTACACCTTC. Translation: CASSKPGLNYGYTF.